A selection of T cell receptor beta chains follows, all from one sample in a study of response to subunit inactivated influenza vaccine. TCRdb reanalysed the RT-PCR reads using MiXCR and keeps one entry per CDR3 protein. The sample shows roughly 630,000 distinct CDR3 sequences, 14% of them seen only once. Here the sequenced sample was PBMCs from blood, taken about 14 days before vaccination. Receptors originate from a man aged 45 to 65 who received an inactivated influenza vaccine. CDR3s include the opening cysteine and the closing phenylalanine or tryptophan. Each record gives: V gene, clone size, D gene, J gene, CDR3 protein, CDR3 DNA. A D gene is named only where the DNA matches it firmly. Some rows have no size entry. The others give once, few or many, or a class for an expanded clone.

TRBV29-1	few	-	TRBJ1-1	CSGKVDPNTEAFF	TGCAGCGGAAAGGTCGACCCGAACACTGAAGCTTTCTTT
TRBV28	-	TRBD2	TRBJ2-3	CASTLAGGGDTQYF	TGTGCCAGCACCCTAGCGGGGGGGGGAGATACGCAGTATTTT
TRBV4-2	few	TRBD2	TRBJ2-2	CASSRILGASGGTGELFF	TGTGCCAGCAGCCGGATTCTAGGGGCTAGCGGGGGGACCGGGGAGCTGTTTTTT
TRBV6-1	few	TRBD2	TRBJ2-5	CASNRFLAGAQETQYF	TGTGCCAGCAACCGATTCCTAGCGGGCGCACAAGAGACCCAGTACTTC
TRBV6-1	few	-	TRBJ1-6	CASSRTDQGRNSPLHF	TGTGCCAGCAGTCGAACAGATCAGGGGCGGAATTCACCCCTCCACTTT
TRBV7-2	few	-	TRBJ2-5	CASSRGSPGETQYF	TGTGCCAGCAGCCGGGGATCTCCCGGAGAGACCCAGTACTTC
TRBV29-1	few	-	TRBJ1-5	CSVGSHQPQHF	TGCAGCGTTGGATCCCATCAGCCCCAGCATTTT
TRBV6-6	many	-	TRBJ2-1	CASSYSGEQFF	TGTGCCAGCAGTTACTCCGGTGAGCAGTTCTTC
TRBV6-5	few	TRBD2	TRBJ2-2	CASSYRSGRPTGELFF	TGTGCCAGCAGTTACCGCAGCGGGAGGCCCACCGGGGAGCTGTTTTTT
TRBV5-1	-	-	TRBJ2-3	CASSLGSNTDTQYF	TGCGCCAGCAGCTTGGGGTCGAACACAGATACGCAGTATTTT
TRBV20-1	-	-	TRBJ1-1	CRGVGGNTEAFF	TGCAGGGGCGTGGGGGGGAACACTGAAGCTTTCTTT
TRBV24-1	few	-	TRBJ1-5	CATSEAGNRLNQPQHF	TGTGCCACCAGTGAAGCAGGGAACCGACTTAATCAGCCCCAGCATTTT
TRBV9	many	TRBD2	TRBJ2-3	CASTPSGRMDTQYF	TGTGCCAGCACCCCTAGCGGGAGGATGGATACGCAGTATTTT
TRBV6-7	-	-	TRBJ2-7	CASSDRTTYEQYF	TGTGCCAGCAGTGACAGAACAACCTACGAGCAGTACTTC
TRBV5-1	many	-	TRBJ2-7	CASSLGYTYEQYF	TGCGCCAGCAGCTTGGGATATACCTACGAGCAGTACTTC
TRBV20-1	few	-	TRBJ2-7	CSAEGLGLSYEQYF	TGCAGTGCTGAAGGGCTTGGGCTATCCTACGAGCAGTACTTC
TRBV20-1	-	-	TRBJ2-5	CSAGTAETQYF	TGCAGTGCTGGGACTGCAGAGACCCAGTACTTC
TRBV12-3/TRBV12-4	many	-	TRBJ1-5	CASSFFQGQPQHF	TGTGCCAGCAGTTTTTTCCAGGGGCAGCCCCAGCATTTT
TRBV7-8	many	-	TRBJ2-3	CASSLSESTSTDTQYF	TGTGCCAGCAGCTTAAGCGAGTCTACTAGCACAGATACGCAGTATTTT
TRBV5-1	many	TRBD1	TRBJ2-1	CASSLGQGDNEQFF	TGCGCCAGCAGCTTGGGACAGGGAGACAATGAGCAGTTCTTC
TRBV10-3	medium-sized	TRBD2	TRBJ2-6	CAISESSGGVANVLTF	TGTGCCATCAGTGAGTCTAGCGGGGGTGTGGCCAACGTCCTGACTTTC
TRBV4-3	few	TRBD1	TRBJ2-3	CASSQDFLGTGKDTQYF	TGCGCCAGCAGCCAAGATTTTCTAGGGACAGGGAAAGATACGCAGTATTTT
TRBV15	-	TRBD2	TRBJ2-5	CATSPSGTSGSLTTQYF	TGTGCCACCAGCCCATCCGGGACTAGCGGGAGCCTGACGACCCAGTACTTC
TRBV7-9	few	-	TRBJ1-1	CASSFESNTEAFF	TGTGCCAGCAGCTTTGAGTCGAACACTGAAGCTTTCTTT
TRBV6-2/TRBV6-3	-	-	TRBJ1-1	CASSFWVNTEAFF	TGTGCCAGCAGTTTCTGGGTGAACACTGAAGCTTTCTTT
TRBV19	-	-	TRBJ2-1	CASSILQSPYNEQFF	TGTGCCAGTAGTATCCTCCAATCCCCTTACAATGAGCAGTTCTTC
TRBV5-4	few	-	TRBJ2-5	CASSSMVGGTQETQYF	TGTGCCAGCAGCTCCATGGTCGGGGGCACCCAAGAGACCCAGTACTTC
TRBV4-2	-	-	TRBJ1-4	CASSQDQGRFAQGEKLFF	TGTGCCAGCAGCCAAGATCAGGGACGGTTCGCCCAGGGTGAAAAACTGTTTTTT